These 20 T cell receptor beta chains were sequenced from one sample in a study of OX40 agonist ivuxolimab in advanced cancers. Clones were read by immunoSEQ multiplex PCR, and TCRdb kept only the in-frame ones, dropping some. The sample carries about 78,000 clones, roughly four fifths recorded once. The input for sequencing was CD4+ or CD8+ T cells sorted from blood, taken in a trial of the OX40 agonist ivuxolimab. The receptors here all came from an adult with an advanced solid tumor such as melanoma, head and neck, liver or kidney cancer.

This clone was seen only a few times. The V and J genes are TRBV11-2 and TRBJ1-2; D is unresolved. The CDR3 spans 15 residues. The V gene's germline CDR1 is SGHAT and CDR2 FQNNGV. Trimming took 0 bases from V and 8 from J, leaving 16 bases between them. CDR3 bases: TGTGCCAGCAGCTTAGATCGAACAGTCGGTTGGGGCTACACCTTC. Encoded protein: CASSLDRTVGWGYTF.

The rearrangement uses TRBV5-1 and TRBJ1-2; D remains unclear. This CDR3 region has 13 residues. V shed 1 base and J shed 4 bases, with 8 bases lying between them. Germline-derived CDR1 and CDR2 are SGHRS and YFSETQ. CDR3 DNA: TGCGCCAGCAGCTTGAGTCCGATCTATGGCTACACCTTC. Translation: CASSLSPIYGYTF. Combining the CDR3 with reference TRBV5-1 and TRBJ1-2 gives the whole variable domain KAGVTQTPRYLIKTRGQQVTLSCSPISGHRSVSWYQQTPGQGLQFLFEYFSETQRNKGNFPGRFSGRQFSNSRSEMNVSTLELGDSALYLCASSLSPIYGYTFGSGTRLTVV.

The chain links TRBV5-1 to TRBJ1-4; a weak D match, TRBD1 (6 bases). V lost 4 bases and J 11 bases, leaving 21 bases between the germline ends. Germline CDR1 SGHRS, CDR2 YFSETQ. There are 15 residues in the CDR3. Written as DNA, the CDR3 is TGCGCCAGCAGCCCCGGGGGGCAGGGAGGAGAGAAACTGTTTTTT. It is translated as CASSPGGQGGEKLFF.

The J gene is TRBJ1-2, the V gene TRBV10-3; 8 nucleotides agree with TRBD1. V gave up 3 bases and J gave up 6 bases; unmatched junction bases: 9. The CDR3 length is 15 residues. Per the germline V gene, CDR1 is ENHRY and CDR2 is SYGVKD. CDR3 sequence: CAISDQTGERNGYTF. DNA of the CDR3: TGTGCCATCAGTGATCAGACAGGGGAAAGGAATGGCTACACCTTC.

CDR3 sequence: CASSPQGKEKLFF. The DNA of the CDR3 is TGTGCCAGCTCACCGCAGGGAAAGGAAAAACTGTTTTTT. This chain uses TRBV18 with TRBJ1-4; D might be TRBD1 (5 bases). V was clipped by 3 bases and J by 8 bases, with 10 bases between them. CDR1 is KGHSH, CDR2 LQKENI, per germline. This CDR3 is 13 amino acids long.

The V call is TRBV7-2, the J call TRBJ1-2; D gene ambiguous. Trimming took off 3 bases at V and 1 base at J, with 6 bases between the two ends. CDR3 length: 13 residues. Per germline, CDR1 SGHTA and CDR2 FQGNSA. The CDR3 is CASSFGNNYGYTF. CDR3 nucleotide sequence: TGTGCCAGCAGCTTCGGCAATAACTATGGCTACACCTTC.

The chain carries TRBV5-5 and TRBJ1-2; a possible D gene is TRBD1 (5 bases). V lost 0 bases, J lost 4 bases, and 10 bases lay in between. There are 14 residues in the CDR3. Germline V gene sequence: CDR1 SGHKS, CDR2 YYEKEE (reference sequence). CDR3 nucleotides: TGTGCCAGCAGCTTGGAGGCGGGGCGCTATGGCTACACCTTC. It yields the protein CASSLEAGRYGYTF.

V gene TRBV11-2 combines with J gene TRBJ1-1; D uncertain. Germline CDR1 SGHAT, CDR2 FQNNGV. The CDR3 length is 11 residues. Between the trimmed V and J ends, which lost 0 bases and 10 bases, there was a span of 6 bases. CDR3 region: CASSLEMGAFF. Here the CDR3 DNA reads TGTGCCAGCAGCTTAGAGATGGGAGCTTTCTTT.

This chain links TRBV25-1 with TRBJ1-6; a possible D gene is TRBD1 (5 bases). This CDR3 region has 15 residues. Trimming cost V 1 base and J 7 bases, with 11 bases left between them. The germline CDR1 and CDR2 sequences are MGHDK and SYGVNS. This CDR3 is CASSEFEGSNSPLHF. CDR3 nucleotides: TGTGCCAGCAGTGAATTTGAGGGGAGCAATTCACCCCTCCACTTT. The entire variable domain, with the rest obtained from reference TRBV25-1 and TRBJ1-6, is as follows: EADIYQTPRYLVIGTGKKITLECSQTMGHDKMYWYQQDPGMELHLIHYSYGVNSTEKGDLSSESTVSRIRTEHFPLTLESARPSHTSQYLCASSEFEGSNSPLHFGNGTRLTVT.

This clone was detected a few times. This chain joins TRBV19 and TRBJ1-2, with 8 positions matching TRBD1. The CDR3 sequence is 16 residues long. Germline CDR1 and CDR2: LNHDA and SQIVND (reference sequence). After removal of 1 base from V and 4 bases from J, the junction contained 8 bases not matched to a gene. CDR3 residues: CASSIAGQAILYGYTF. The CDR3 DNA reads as TGTGCCAGTAGTATAGCGGGACAGGCGATACTCTATGGCTACACCTTC.

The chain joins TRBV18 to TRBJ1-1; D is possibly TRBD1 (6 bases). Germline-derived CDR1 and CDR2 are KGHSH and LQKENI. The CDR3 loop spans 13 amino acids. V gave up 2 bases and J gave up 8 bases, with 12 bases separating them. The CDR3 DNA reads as TGTGCCAGCTCACCAGACAGGCCACGAGAAGCTTTCTTT. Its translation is CASSPDRPREAFF.

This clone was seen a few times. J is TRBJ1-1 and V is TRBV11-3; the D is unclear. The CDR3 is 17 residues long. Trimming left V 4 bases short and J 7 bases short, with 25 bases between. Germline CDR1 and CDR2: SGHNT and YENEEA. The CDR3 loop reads CASSSLSDLGHGLEAFF. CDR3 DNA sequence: TGTGCCAGCAGCTCTCTATCGGACTTGGGCCATGGCCTTGAAGCTTTCTTT.

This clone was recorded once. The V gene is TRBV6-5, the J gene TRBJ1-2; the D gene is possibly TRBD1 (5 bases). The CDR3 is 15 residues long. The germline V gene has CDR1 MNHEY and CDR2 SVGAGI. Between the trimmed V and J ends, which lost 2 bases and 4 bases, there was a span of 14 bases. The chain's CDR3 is CASSYGGTALYGYTF. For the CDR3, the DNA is TGTGCCAGCAGTTACGGGGGTACTGCACTCTATGGCTACACCTTC.

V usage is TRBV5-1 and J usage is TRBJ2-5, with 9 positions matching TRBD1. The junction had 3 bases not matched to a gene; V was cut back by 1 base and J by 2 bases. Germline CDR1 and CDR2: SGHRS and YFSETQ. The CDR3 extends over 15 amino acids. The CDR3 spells CASSLMGQGQETQYF. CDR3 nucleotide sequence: TGCGCCAGCAGCTTGATGGGACAGGGACAAGAGACCCAGTACTTC.

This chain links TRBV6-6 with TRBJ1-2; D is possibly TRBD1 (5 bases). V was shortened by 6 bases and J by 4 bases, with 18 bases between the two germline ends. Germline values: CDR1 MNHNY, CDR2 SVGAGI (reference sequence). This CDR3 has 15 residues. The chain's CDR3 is CASSDPGGEGYGYTF. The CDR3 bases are TGTGCCAGCAGCGACCCGGGAGGGGAGGGCTATGGCTACACCTTC.

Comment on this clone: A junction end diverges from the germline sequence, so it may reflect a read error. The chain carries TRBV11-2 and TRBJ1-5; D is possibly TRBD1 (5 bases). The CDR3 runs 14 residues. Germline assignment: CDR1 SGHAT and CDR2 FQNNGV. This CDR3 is CASSLDYRAGSMNF. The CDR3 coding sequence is TGTGCCAGCAGCTTAGATTATCGAGCAGGGTCGATGAATTTT.

In DNA form, the CDR3 reads TGTGCCAGCAGCAGGACAGGGGTCTACAATGAGCAGTTCTTC. It specifies CASSRTGVYNEQFF. The chain carries TRBV28 and TRBJ2-1; 9 bases map to TRBD1. Per germline, CDR1 MDHEN and CDR2 SYDVKM. The V segment lost 6 bases and the J segment 3 bases; nucleotides outside the gene matches: 3. CDR3 length equals 14 residues. The full variable domain, in which reference TRBV28 and TRBJ2-1 provide the parts outside the CDR3, is DVKVTQSSRYLVKRTGEKVFLECVQDMDHENMFWYRQDPGLGLRLIYFSYDVKMKEKGDIPEGYSVSREKKERFSLILESASTNQTSMYLCASSRTGVYNEQFFGPGTRLTVL.

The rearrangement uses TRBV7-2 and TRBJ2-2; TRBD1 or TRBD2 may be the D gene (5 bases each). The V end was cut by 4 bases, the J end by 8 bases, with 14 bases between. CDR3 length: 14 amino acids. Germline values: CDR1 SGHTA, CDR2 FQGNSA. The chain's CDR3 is CASSSGAFSGELFF. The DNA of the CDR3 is TGTGCCAGCAGCTCCGGGGCGTTCTCGGGGGAGCTGTTTTTT. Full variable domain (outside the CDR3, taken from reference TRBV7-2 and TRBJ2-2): GAGVSQSPSNKVTEKGKDVELRCDPISGHTALYWYRQSLGQGLEFLIYFQGNSAPDKSGLPSDRFSAERTGGSVSTLTIQRTQQEDSAVYLCASSSGAFSGELFFGEGSRLTVL.

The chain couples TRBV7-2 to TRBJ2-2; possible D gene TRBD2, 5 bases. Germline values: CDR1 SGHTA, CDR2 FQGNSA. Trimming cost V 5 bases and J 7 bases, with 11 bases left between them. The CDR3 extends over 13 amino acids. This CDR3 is CASSQIGGGELFF. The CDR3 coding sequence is TGTGCCAGCAGCCAGATAGGAGGCGGGGAGCTGTTTTTT.

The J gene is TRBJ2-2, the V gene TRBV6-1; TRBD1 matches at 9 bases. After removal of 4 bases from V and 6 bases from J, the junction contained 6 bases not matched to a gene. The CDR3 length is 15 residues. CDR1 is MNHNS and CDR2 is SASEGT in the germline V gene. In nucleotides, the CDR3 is TGTGCCAGCAGTGCCGGACAGGGGTTCGCCGGGGAGCTGTTTTTT. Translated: CASSAGQGFAGELFF.